Below are 15 T cell receptor beta chains sequenced from a single sample in a study of cytomegalovirus exposure and HLA in healthy donors. Primers for the PCR totalled 60 Vbeta and 13 Jbeta. Some clones are missing from TCRdb's copy, which holds only in-frame ones; the method was immunoSEQ multiplex PCR. The sample has fewer than 150,000 clones; more than 70% are singletons. The source material was PBMCs. The receptors shown here come from a woman in her fifties or sixties in good health and CMV-seronegative.

This clone was picked up a small number of times. V gene TRBV19 combines with J gene TRBJ2-3, with TRBD2 identical over 11 bases. The CDR3 is 15 amino acids. The ends lost 7 bases at V and 3 bases at J; junction bases unmatched: 6. Germline V gene sequence: CDR1 LNHDA, CDR2 SQIVND (reference sequence). The CDR3 DNA is TGTGCCAGTATAGGGGGGACTAGCGGAACAGATACGCAGTATTTT. As protein: CASIGGTSGTDTQYF. Drawing the rest from reference TRBV19 and TRBJ2-3, the complete variable domain is DGGITQSPKYLFRKEGQNVTLSCEQNLNHDAMYWYRQDPGQGLRLIYYSQIVNDFQKGDIAEGYSVSREKKESFPLTVTSAQKNPTAFYLCASIGGTSGTDTQYFGPGTRLTVL.

The V call is TRBV6-1, the J call TRBJ2-7, with D perhaps TRBD2 (5 bases). CDR3 length equals 12 residues. Germline CDR1 MNHNS, CDR2 SASEGT. Trimming took 5 bases from V and 0 from J, leaving 5 bases between them. As DNA, the CDR3 is TGTGCCAGCAGTCGGGACTCCTACGAGCAGTACTTC. This translates into CASSRDSYEQYF.

This clone came up a few times. The rearrangement uses TRBV15 and TRBJ2-7; no clear D. Deletions cut 4 bases from V and 3 bases from J, with 10 bases between. CDR3 length equals 13 residues. Germline V gene lookup returns CDR1 LNHNV and CDR2 YYDKDF (reference sequence). The CDR3 protein is CATSKARFYEQYF. DNA of the CDR3: TGTGCCACCAGCAAAGCCCGCTTCTACGAGCAGTACTTC.

This clone was counted between two and nine times. The CDR3 region has the DNA TGTGCCAGCAGCCGGGACAGGGTGGAAAATTCACCCCTCCACTTT. This translates into CASSRDRVENSPLHF. V and J are TRBV14 and TRBJ1-6, with 9 bases lining up with TRBD1. The CDR3 spans 15 residues. With 4 bases clipped from V and 7 bases from J, the junction kept 5 bases outside the gene matches. Germline V gene lookup returns CDR1 SGHDN and CDR2 FVKESK.

The chain recombines TRBV5-1 with TRBJ2-2; TRBD2 aligns across 10 bases. J was trimmed by 2 bases and V by 1 base; bases with no gene match: 14. CDR3 length: 20 residues. Germline CDR1 and CDR2: SGHRS and YFSETQ. The CDR3 region is CASSLFPTGLARDNTGELFF. The CDR3 DNA reads TGCGCCAGCAGCTTGTTCCCGACGGGACTAGCGCGGGATAACACCGGGGAGCTGTTTTTT.

The V gene is TRBV5-8, the J gene TRBJ2-7, with 7 bases lining up with TRBD1. The V gene end was trimmed by 6 bases and the J gene end by 0 bases; junction bases not matched to a gene: 6. The V gene's germline CDR1 is SGHTS and CDR2 YDEGEE. The CDR3 consists of 14 residues. The CDR3, as DNA: TGTGCCAGCATTCACAGGGGTTTCTCCTACGAGCAGTACTTC. Translation: CASIHRGFSYEQYF.

This clone was observed once. This rearrangement joins TRBV6-6 to TRBJ1-6; unclear D gene. V lost 8 bases and J 8 bases, leaving 16 bases between the germline ends. CDR1 is MNHNY and CDR2 is SVGAGI in the germline V gene (reference sequence). The CDR3 length is 14 residues. The CDR3 protein is CASAYRGFDSPLHF. CDR3 nucleotides: TGTGCCAGCGCGTATCGGGGATTCGATTCACCCCTCCACTTT.

This chain uses TRBV27 with TRBJ2-7; D is perhaps TRBD1 (6 bases). The CDR3 has 16 residues. The V end lost 6 bases, the J end lost 3 bases, and 21 bases lay between the germline ends. Germline V gene sequence: CDR1 MNHEY, CDR2 SMNVEV (reference sequence). CDR3 nucleotide sequence: TGTGCCAGCAGCACCCAAAGGACAGCTAATTACTACGAGCAGTACTTC. It codes for CASSTQRTANYYEQYF.

The V and J genes are TRBV6-1 and TRBJ2-3; maybe TRBD1 (5 bases). V was shortened by 6 bases and J by 0 bases, with 10 bases between the two germline ends. Per germline, CDR1 MNHNS and CDR2 SASEGT. The CDR3 consists of 14 residues. The CDR3 DNA sequence: TGTGCCAGCAGGAAGACAGTAAGCACAGATACGCAGTATTTT. Its translation: CASRKTVSTDTQYF.

V and J are TRBV6-5 and TRBJ2-5; 10 bases line up with TRBD1. This CDR3 comprises 15 residues. J gave up 8 bases and V 5 bases, and 11 bases lay outside the gene matches. Looked up from germline, CDR1 is MNHEY and CDR2 is SVGAGI. CDR3 amino acids: CASSRPGQGIGTQYF. For the CDR3, the DNA is TGTGCCAGCAGTCGGCCGGGACAGGGGATAGGAACCCAGTACTTC.

CDR3 region: CASSFQPLDNSEQYF. For the CDR3, the DNA is TGTGCCAGCAGCTTCCAACCCCTGGACAACTCCGAGCAGTACTTC. This chain joins TRBV7-2 and TRBJ2-7; perhaps TRBD1 as D (5 bases). CDR1 is SGHTA, CDR2 FQGNSA, per germline. This CDR3 spans 15 amino acids. V was trimmed by 3 bases and J by 6 bases, leaving 18 bases between them.

CDR3 residues: CASSIQRTDTQYF. The CDR3 DNA is TGTGCCAGCAGTATACAGCGCACAGATACGCAGTATTTT. The rearrangement links TRBV6-1 to TRBJ2-3; unclear D gene. Germline CDR1 and CDR2: MNHNS and SASEGT. Trimming pared 5 bases from V and 1 base from J, leaving 7 bases between. The CDR3 length is 13 residues.

The chain couples TRBV18 to TRBJ2-7; D gene unclear. This CDR3 has 14 residues. Germline V gene sequence: CDR1 KGHSH, CDR2 LQKENI. The V end was cut by 5 bases, the J end by 3 bases, with 14 bases between. This chain's CDR3 is CASSVPTSDYEQYF. CDR3 coding DNA: TGTGCCAGCTCAGTCCCGACTTCGGACTACGAGCAGTACTTC.

The rearrangement uses TRBV7-6 and TRBJ2-1, with D possibly matching TRBD1 (5 bases). V was pared by 0 bases and J by 5 bases, with 17 bases between. From germline, CDR1 is SGHVS and CDR2 FNYEAQ. This CDR3 has 17 residues. This CDR3 reads CASSLAWGRVTDNEQFF. The CDR3 DNA is TGTGCCAGCAGCTTAGCATGGGGCAGGGTCACAGACAATGAGCAGTTCTTC.

This chain connects TRBV6-5 to TRBJ2-7; the match to TRBD1 covers 9 bases. The CDR3 totals 14 residues. J lost 2 bases, V lost 4 bases, and 3 bases had no gene match. The germline gives CDR1 MNHEY, CDR2 SVGAGI. CDR3 DNA sequence: TGTGCCAGCAGTTCCGGGACAGGGCCCTACGAGCAGTACTTC. It encodes CASSSGTGPYEQYF.